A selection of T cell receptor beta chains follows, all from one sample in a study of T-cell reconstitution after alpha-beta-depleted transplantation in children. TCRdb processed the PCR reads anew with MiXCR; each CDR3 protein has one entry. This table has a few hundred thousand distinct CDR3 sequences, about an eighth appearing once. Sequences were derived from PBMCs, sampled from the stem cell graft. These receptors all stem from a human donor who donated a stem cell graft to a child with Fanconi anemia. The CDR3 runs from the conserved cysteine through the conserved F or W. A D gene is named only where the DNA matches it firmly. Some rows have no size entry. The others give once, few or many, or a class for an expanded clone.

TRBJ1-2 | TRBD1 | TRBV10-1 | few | TGCGCCAGCAGTGATTACCGGGACAGGGGATTAAACTATGGCTACACCTTC | CASSDYRDRGLNYGYTF
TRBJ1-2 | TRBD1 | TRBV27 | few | TGTGCCAGCAGTTCTACAGGGGAATCGGGCTATGGCTACACCTTC | CASSSTGESGYGYTF
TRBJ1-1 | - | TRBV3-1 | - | TGTGCCAGCACCCGAGGCTTGGTAATGAACACTGAAGCTTTCTTT | CASTRGLVMNTEAFF
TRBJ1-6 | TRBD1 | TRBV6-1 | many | TGTGCCAGCAGTCAGTGGGCAGGGGGATATGATTCACCCCTCCACTTT | CASSQWAGGYDSPLHF
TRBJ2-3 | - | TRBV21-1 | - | TGTGCCAGCGGGTATTATGGAGCGGGGGGCCGCCGCACAGATACGCAGTATTTT | CASGYYGAGGRRTDTQYF
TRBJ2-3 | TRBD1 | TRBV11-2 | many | TGTGCCAGCAGCTTAGACGCAGGGGGCTTCGGCACAGATACGCAGTATTTT | CASSLDAGGFGTDTQYF
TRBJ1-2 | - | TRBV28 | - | TGTGCCAGCAGTTCTTCAGGATCCCCCGTCCTACGTGGCTACACCTTC | CASSSSGSPVLRGYTF
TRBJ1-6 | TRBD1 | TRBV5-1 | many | TGCGCCAGCAGCTTGAGGCAGGGGGACTCACCCCTCCACTTT | CASSLRQGDSPLHF
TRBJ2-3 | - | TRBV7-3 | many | TGTGCCAGCAGCTTAAACGAGGGGGATACGCAGTATTTT | CASSLNEGDTQYF
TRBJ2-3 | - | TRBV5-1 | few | TGCGCCAGCAGTTTCTCCCTCGGAGGAGATACGCAGTATTTT | CASSFSLGGDTQYF
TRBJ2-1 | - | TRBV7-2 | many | TGTGCCAGCAGCTTAGTCGGGGCGAGCTCCTACAATGAGCAGTTCTTC | CASSLVGASSYNEQFF
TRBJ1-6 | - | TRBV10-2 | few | TGCGCCAGCAGTGAGTCTACATTGGGTTCACCCCTCCACTTT | CASSESTLGSPLHF
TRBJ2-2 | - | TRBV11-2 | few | TGTGCCAGCAGCTTACCGCCCTCCGGGGAGCTGTTTTTT | CASSLPPSGELFF
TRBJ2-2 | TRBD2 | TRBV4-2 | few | TGTGCCAGCAGCCAAGGTGGGACTAGCGGGGCGAACACCGGGGAGCTGTTTTTT | CASSQGGTSGANTGELFF
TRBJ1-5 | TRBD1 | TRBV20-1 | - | TGCAGTGCTCCCTCCCCTAACAGGGGGAATCAGCCCCAGCATTTT | CSAPSPNRGNQPQHF
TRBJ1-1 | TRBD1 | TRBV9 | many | TGTGCCAGCAGCGCAACCGGGACAGGGGTCGATACTGAAGCTTTCTTT | CASSATGTGVDTEAFF
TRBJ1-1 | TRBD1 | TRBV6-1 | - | TGTGCCAGCACCCTCGAGGGGGACAGAGAAACGGCTTTCTTT | CASTLEGDRETAFF
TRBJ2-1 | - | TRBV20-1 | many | TGCAGTGCTAGAGTCAAGAACAATGAGCAGTTCTTC | CSARVKNNEQFF
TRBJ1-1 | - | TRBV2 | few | TGTGCCAGCACAGTCGTGAACACTGAAGCTTTCTTT | CASTVVNTEAFF
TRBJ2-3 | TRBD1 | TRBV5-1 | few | TGCGCCAGCACCGGCTTAACCGGACAGGGGACAGATACGCAGTATTTT | CASTGLTGQGTDTQYF
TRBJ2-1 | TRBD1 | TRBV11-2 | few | TGTGCCAGCAGCGACCCCGAGACAGGGGACAATGAGCAGTTCTTC | CASSDPETGDNEQFF
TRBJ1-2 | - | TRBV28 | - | TGTGCCAGCAGAAAGGACTATGGCTACACCTTC | CASRKDYGYTF
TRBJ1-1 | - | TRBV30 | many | TGTGCCTGGAGTGTAACCGACGTGCCCCAGGGCACTGAAGCTTTCTTT | CAWSVTDVPQGTEAFF
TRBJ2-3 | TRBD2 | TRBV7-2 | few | TGTGCCAGCAGCCCCCTACTAGCGACTAGCACAGATACGCAGTATTTT | CASSPLLATSTDTQYF
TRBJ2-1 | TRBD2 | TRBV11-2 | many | TGTGCCAGCAGCTCTGGACCGGGACTATTCAATGAGCAGTTCTTC | CASSSGPGLFNEQFF
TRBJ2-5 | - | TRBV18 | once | TGTGCCAGCTCACCAGCCGGGCCTCCCGTGGAGACCCAGTACTTC | CASSPAGPPVETQYF
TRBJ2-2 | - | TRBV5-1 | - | TGCGCCAGCAGCTTGGTCCAGGGGAGAGATGGGGAGCTGTTTTTT | CASSLVQGRDGELFF
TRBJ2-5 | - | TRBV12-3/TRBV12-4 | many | TGTGCCAGCAGCTTAGGTTCGGAGACCCAGTACTTC | CASSLGSETQYF
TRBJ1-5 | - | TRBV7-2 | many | TGTGCCAGCAGCCCGTCGGGCAGGGGCAATCAGCCCCAGCATTTT | CASSPSGRGNQPQHF
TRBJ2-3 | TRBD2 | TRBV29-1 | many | TGCAGCGTAATGAGCGGGGGGGGAGATACGCAGTATTTT | CSVMSGGGDTQYF
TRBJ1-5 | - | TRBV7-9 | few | TGTGCCAGCAGCTTAGAAGGGGAGAATCAGCCCCAGCATTTT | CASSLEGENQPQHF
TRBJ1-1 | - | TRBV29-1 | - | TGCAGCGTTTCAAATAGGGGGACTGAAGCTTTCTTT | CSVSNRGTEAFF
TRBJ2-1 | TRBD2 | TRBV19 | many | TGTGCCAGTAGTAAAGAAGCGGGACCCTACAATGAGCAGTTCTTC | CASSKEAGPYNEQFF
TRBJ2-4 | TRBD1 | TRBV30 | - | TGTGCCTGGTCACAGGGGGCCAAAAACATTCAGTACTTC | CAWSQGAKNIQYF
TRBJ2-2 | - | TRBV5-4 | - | TGTGCCAGCAGCTCCGGGACCGCCGCCGGGGAGCTGTTTTTT | CASSSGTAAGELFF
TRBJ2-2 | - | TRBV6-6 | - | TGTGCCAGCACCCTGAACGGGGCCGGGGAGCTGTTTTTT | CASTLNGAGELFF
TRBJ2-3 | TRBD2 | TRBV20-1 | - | TGCAGTGCTAGATCAAGAAGCGGGGGAGCTACAGATACGCAGTATTTT | CSARSRSGGATDTQYF
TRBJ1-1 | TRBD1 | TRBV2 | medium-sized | TGTGCCAGCACCTGGATGAACAGGGGAAGAGCTTTCTTT | CASTWMNRGRAFF
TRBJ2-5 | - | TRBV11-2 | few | TGTGCCAGCAGTCGTCCCGTTCGGAGAGGGGGCCAAGAGACCCAGTACTTC | CASSRPVRRGGQETQYF
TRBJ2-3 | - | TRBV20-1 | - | TGCAGTGCCGAGGGGGGTCCCACAGATACGCAGTATTTT | CSAEGGPTDTQYF
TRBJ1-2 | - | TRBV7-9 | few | TGTGCCAGCAGCTACCGGGCTGCAACGGGGGGCTACACCTTC | CASSYRAATGGYTF
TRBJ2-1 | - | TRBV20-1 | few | TGCAGTGCTCGAGGTCCGCGGGATGAGCAGTTCTTC | CSARGPRDEQFF
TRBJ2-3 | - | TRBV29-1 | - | TGCAGCGTTGAAGATCAGGCGGGATTGGGAGATACGCAGTATTTT | CSVEDQAGLGDTQYF
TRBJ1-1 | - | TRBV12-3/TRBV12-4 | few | TGTGCCAGCAGTTTGAAGGGACTTCTGAACACTGAAGCTTTCTTT | CASSLKGLLNTEAFF
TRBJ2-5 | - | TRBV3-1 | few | TGTGCCAGCAGCCAAGAGTGGGTTGGGGATGAGACCCAGTACTTC | CASSQEWVGDETQYF
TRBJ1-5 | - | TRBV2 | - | TGTGCCAGCAGTGTGATTTCCGGGAGCAATCAGCCCCAGCATTTT | CASSVISGSNQPQHF